This T cell receptor (beta chain) was recorded in a study of early T cells in non-severe SARS-CoV-2 infection. Study as a whole: Bulk RNA taken from unsorted whole blood was sequenced, leaving chains unpaired. The study's findings and limits: The study's VDJdb matching favored anti-spike CD8 responses and missed private and CD4 specificities.

Germline CDR1 and CDR2: LNHDA and SQIVND (reference sequence). Between the trimmed V and J ends, which lost 4 bases and 0 bases, there was a span of 19 bases. This CDR3 has 19 residues. Individual cDNA molecules each received unique molecular identifiers attached to them. Using its own MiXCR run on the 5' RACE reads, TCRdb lists one record per CDR3 protein. The table includes over 45,000 distinct CDR3 sequences, roughly a tenth detected once. To note about this clonotype: Its antigen is not identified.

The sequence derives from an adult who was a healthcare worker with PCR-confirmed SARS-CoV-2 infection or an uninfected control (not recorded which). The chain uses TRBV19 and TRBJ2-6; TRBD1 or TRBD2 may be the D gene (5 bases each). The source material was whole blood. This chain's CDR3 is CASSRLRQGPASGANVLTF. For the CDR3, the DNA is TGTGCCAGTAGTAGACTTCGGCAGGGACCTGCCTCTGGGGCCAACGTCCTGACTTTC. Supplemented by reference TRBV19 and TRBJ2-6, the full variable domain reads DGGITQSPKYLFRKEGQNVTLSCEQNLNHDAMYWYRQDPGQGLRLIYYSQIVNDFQKGDIAEGYSVSREKKESFPLTVTSAQKNPTAFYLCASSRLRQGPASGANVLTFGAGSRLTVL.